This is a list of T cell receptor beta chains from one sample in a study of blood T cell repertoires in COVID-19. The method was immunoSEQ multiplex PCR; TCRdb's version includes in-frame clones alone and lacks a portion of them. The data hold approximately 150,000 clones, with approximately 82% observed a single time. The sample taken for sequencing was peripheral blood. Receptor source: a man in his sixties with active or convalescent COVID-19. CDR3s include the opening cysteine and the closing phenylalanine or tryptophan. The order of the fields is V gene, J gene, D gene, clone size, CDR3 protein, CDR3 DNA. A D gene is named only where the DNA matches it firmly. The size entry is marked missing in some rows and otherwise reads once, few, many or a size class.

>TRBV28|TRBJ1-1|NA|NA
CASSPLGRITEAFF
TGTGCCAGCAGTCCCCTAGGGAGAATCACTGAAGCTTTCTTT
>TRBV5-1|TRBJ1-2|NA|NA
CASSIQGYDYGYTF
TGCGCCAGCAGCATACAGGGTTACGACTATGGCTACACCTTC
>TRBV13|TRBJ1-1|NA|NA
CASSHVRNTEAFF
TGTGCCAGCAGCCATGTCAGAAACACTGAAGCTTTCTTT
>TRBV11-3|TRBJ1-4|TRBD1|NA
CASSLNGQGHNEKLFF
TGTGCCAGCAGCTTAAATGGACAGGGCCATAATGAAAAACTGTTTTTT
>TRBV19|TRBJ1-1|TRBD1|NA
CASSPRTGDDEAFF
TGTGCCAGTAGTCCAAGGACAGGGGATGATGAAGCTTTCTTT
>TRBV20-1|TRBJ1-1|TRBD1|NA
CSASLPDRGGVEAFF
TGCAGTGCTAGTCTCCCCGACAGGGGCGGAGTGGAAGCTTTCTTT
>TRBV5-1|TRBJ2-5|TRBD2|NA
CASSLERGGETQYF
TGCGCCAGCAGCTTGGAGCGGGGTGGGGAGACCCAGTACTTC
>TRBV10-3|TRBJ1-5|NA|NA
CAISESSGYNQPQHF
TGTGCCATCAGTGAGTCCAGCGGATACAATCAGCCCCAGCATTTT
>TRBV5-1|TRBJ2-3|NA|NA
CASSLGNRAGTDTQYF
TGCGCCAGCAGCTTGGGCAACCGCGCGGGCACAGATACGCAGTATTTT
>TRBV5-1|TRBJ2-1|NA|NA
CASSLGALPWGDEQFF
TGCGCCAGCAGCTTGGGAGCGCTTCCCTGGGGGGATGAGCAGTTCTTC
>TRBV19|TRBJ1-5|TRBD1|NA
CASSWTGEVSQPQHF
TGTGCCAGTAGTTGGACAGGGGAAGTTAGTCAGCCCCAGCATTTT
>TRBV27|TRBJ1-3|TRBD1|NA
CASSLTYRGVSGNTIYF
TGTGCCAGCAGCTTGACCTACAGGGGCGTCTCTGGAAACACCATATATTTT
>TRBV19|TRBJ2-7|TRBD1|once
CASSIQQGAYEQYF
TGTGCCAGTAGTATCCAACAGGGGGCTTACGAGCAGTACTTC
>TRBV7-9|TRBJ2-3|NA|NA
CASSLGGSGITDTQYF
TGTGCCAGCAGCTTAGGTGGTAGCGGAATCACAGATACGCAGTATTTT
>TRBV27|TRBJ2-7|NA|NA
CASSSLQGYEQYF
TGTGCCAGCAGTTCCTTACAGGGCTACGAGCAGTACTTC
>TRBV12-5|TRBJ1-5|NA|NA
CASGLVQTGGNQPQHF
TGTGCTAGTGGTTTGGTACAGACCGGGGGCAATCAGCCCCAGCATTTT
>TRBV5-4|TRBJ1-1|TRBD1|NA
CASSTGQMNTEAFF
TGTGCCAGCAGCACGGGACAGATGAACACTGAAGCTTTCTTT
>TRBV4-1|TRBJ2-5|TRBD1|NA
CASSPGTGTQETQYF
TGCGCCAGCAGCCCGGGGACAGGGACACAAGAGACCCAGTACTTC
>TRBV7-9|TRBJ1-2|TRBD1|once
CASSRTGGNYGYTF
TGTGCCAGCAGCCGGACAGGGGGTAACTATGGCTACACCTTC
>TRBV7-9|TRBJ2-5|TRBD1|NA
CASSRAGTGGLKTQYF
TGTGCCAGCAGCCGGGCCGGGACAGGGGGCTTGAAGACCCAGTACTTC
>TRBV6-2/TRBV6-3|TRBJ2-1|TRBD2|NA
CASSLMASGKHEQFF
TGTGCCAGCAGTTTAATGGCTAGCGGGAAACATGAGCAGTTCTTC
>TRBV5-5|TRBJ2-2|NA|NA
CASSLGAPDTGELFF
TGTGCCAGCAGCTTGGGGGCGCCGGACACCGGGGAGCTGTTTTTT
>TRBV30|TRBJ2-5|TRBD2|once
CAWSQGLAGTQYF
TGTGCCTGGAGTCAGGGACTAGCGGGGACCCAGTACTTC
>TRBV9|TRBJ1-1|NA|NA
CASSVDSNTEAFF
TGTGCCAGCAGCGTAGACTCGAACACTGAAGCTTTCTTT
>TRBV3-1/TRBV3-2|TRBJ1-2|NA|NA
CASSQDLVANYGYTF
TGTGCCAGCAGCCAAGATTTGGTAGCTAACTATGGCTACACCTTC
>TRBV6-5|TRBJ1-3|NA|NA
CASSYRGISSGNTIYF
TGTGCCAGCAGTTATCGGGGAATTAGCTCTGGAAACACCATATATTTT
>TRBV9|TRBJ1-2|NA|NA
CASSAFLATNYGYTF
TGTGCCAGCAGCGCTTTCCTAGCCACTAACTATGGCTACACCTTC
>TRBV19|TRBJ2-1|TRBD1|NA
CASNGQGANEQFF
TGTGCCAGTAACGGACAGGGGGCTAATGAGCAGTTCTTC
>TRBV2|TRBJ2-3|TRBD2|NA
CASSRSPPERGTQYF
TGTGCCAGCAGTCGTAGCCCACCGGAGCGGGGGACGCAGTATTTT
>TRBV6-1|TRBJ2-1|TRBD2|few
CASSENFLAGLGNEQFF
TGTGCCAGCAGTGAAAATTTCCTAGCGGGACTAGGCAATGAGCAGTTCTTC
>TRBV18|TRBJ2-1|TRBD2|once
CASSKPVGREGLDEQFF
TGTGCCAGCTCAAAACCGGTGGGGCGGGAGGGCCTGGATGAGCAGTTCTTC
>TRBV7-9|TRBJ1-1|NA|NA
CASSQGQPAFF
TGTGCCAGCAGCCAAGGACAGCCAGCTTTCTTT
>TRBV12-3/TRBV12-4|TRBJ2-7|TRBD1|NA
CASGQGAREQYF
TGTGCCAGCGGACAGGGGGCTAGGGAGCAGTACTTC
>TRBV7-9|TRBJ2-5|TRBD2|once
CASSFTSGQETQYF
TGTGCCAGCAGCTTCACTAGCGGCCAAGAGACCCAGTACTTC